The next 11 T cell receptor beta chains were all read from a single sample in a study of regulatory T cells in long-lasting Graves disease. Researchers made TCR beta libraries by using iRepertoire HTBI primers and running Arm-PCR on CDR3 regions. Via MiXCR, TCRdb re-called the multiplex PCR reads, giving one row per CDR3 protein. The sample has a few hundred thousand distinct CDR3 sequences; less than 25% are singletons. Time point given: persistent/refractory GD, antithyroid drugs over 5 years with positive TRAb. Generation of the TCR library employed RNA extracted from PBMCs. The sequenced sample was peripheral blood mononuclear cells (PBMCs), obtained when the disease was refractory, from a patient treated with antithyroid drugs. The receptors shown here come from a female donor with Graves disease.

This chain links TRBV28 with TRBJ2-4; 7 bases agree with TRBD1. Looked up from germline, CDR1 is MDHEN and CDR2 is SYDVKM. The CDR3 spans 14 residues. After removal of 6 bases from V and 3 bases from J, the junction contained 5 bases not matched to a gene. The CDR3 loop is CASSRGTDKNIQYF. The CDR3 nucleotides read TGTGCCAGCAGCAGAGGGACAGACAAAAACATTCAGTACTTC. Complete variable domain (other parts from reference TRBV28 and TRBJ2-4): DVKVTQSSRYLVKRTGEKVFLECVQDMDHENMFWYRQDPGLGLRLIYFSYDVKMKEKGDIPEGYSVSREKKERFSLILESASTNQTSMYLCASSRGTDKNIQYFGAGTRLSVL.

This clonotype was counted only a few times. V and J are TRBV20-1 and TRBJ1-1; D not certain. The germline CDR1 and CDR2 sequences are DFQATT and SNEGSKA (reference sequence). The length of the CDR3 is 13 residues. V lost 7 bases to trimming and J lost 3 bases, with 15 bases between them. The CDR3 loop reads CSVEGLRDTEAFF. CDR3 in DNA: TGCAGTGTCGAGGGCTTAAGGGACACTGAAGCTTTCTTT.

Concerning this clonotype: A single base separates this from a much larger clone, so it may be a read error. The rearrangement links TRBV2 to TRBJ2-7; maybe TRBD2 (5 bases). The length of the CDR3 is 13 residues. CDR1 is SNHLY and CDR2 is FYNNEI in the germline V gene. The germline V and J ends were trimmed by 1 base and 3 bases, with 7 bases remaining between them. CDR3 in DNA: TGTGCCAGCAGTGAAGGGAGGCACTACGAGCAGTACTTC. It encodes CASSEGRHYEQYF.

The chain has TRBV12-3 or TRBV12-4 and TRBJ2-4; TRBD2 agrees at 10 bases. V trimming: 10 bases; J trimming: 1 base; junction bases outside the gene matches: 7. The CDR3 length is 15 residues. CDR3 bases: TGTGCCACCCGGGGGACTAGCGATGCCAAAAACATTCAGTACTTC. This codes for CATRGTSDAKNIQYF.

The genes are TRBV5-5 and TRBJ2-7; 7 bases map to TRBD2. This CDR3 contains 16 residues. Germline loops: CDR1 SGHKS, CDR2 YYEKEE (reference sequence). Trimming cost V 2 bases and J 6 bases; bases outside gene matches: 14. CDR3 sequence reads: CASSLTGRVGRGEQYF. DNA of the CDR3: TGTGCCAGCAGCTTAACCGGACGGGTAGGGAGGGGCGAGCAGTACTTC. The variable domain in full, with the rest retrieved from reference TRBV5-5 and TRBJ2-7, is DAGVTQSPTHLIKTRGQQVTLRCSPISGHKSVSWYQQVLGQGPQFIFQYYEKEERGRGNFPDRFSARQFPNYSSELNVNALLLGDSALYLCASSLTGRVGRGEQYFGPGTRLTVT.

To note about this clonotype: A much larger clone is a single base away; this may be a read error. The chain uses TRBV2 and TRBJ2-7; no reliable D call. The CDR3 consists of 12 residues. Germline assignment: CDR1 SNHLY and CDR2 FYNNEI. Written as DNA, the CDR3 is TGTGCCAGCAGCATGCAGTCCTACGAGCAGTGCTTC. The encoded protein is CASSMQSYEQCF. Full variable domain (remainder filled in from reference TRBV2 and TRBJ2-7): EPEVTQTPSHQVTQMGQEVILRCVPISNHLYFYWYRQILGQKVEFLVSFYNNEISEKSEIFDDQFSVERPDGSNFTLKIRSTKLEDSAMYFCASSMQSYEQCFGPGTRLTVT.

This clonotype was recorded at least ten times. The gene calls are TRBV12-3 or TRBV12-4 and TRBJ1-5; D gene unclear. The V end lost 5 bases, the J end lost 3 bases, and 8 bases lay between the germline ends. The CDR3 is 13 residues long. The CDR3 is CASSPAPNQPQHF. CDR3 nucleotides: TGTGCCAGCAGTCCCGCCCCCAATCAGCCCCAGCATTTT.

This clonotype was seen at least ten times. The chain links TRBV20-1 to TRBJ2-7; 7 positions match TRBD1. The CDR3 loop spans 12 amino acids. Germline-derived CDR1 and CDR2 are DFQATT and SNEGSKA (reference sequence). The DNA of the CDR3 is TGCAGCGCCACGAGGGGGCAGTACGAGCAGTACTTC. Translating gives CSATRGQYEQYF.

The chain uses TRBV19 and TRBJ1-2, with D possibly TRBD1 on 6 matching bases. V gave up 10 bases and J gave up 8 bases, with 26 bases separating them. Germline values: CDR1 LNHDA, CDR2 SQIVND (reference sequence). The CDR3 has 15 amino acids. CDR3 region: CATQRGGGTSKGYTF. The CDR3 region has the DNA TGTGCCACTCAAAGGGGGGGGGGGACAAGTAAAGGCTACACCTTC.

The chain has TRBV13 and TRBJ1-1; perhaps TRBD1 as D (5 bases). CDR1 and CDR2 from the germline V gene are PRHDT and FYEKMQ (reference sequence). Trimming cost V 5 bases and J 1 base, with 14 bases left between them. The CDR3 is 15 residues long. CDR3 in amino acids: CASSLPVTGNTEAFF. The CDR3 DNA follows: TGTGCCAGCAGCCTTCCCGTTACAGGGAACACTGAAGCTTTCTTT. Full variable domain (outside the CDR3, taken from reference TRBV13 and TRBJ1-1): AAGVIQSPRHLIKEKRETATLKCYPIPRHDTVYWYQQGPGQDPQFLISFYEKMQSDKGSIPDRFSAQQFSDYHSELNMSSLELGDSALYFCASSLPVTGNTEAFFGQGTRLTVV.

This rearrangement joins TRBV4-3 to TRBJ2-5; unclear D gene. CDR3 length: 15 residues. The V end was cut by 1 base, the J end by 2 bases, with 11 bases between. Germline V gives CDR1 LGHNA, CDR2 YSLEER. The DNA for the CDR3 is TGCGCCAGCAGCCAAGGGTGGACCGGACAAGAGACCCAGTACTTC. Amino acids: CASSQGWTGQETQYF.